This TCR beta chain is drawn from a study of Graves' ophthalmopathy and Graves' hyperthyroidism. About the research overall: Researchers classed hyperthyroidism as stable given no ophthalmopathy within 18 months of follow-up.

Hyperthyroidism patients were newly diagnosed, ill under 2 months, and aged 18 to 65 years. As the template, RNA transcripts were used to amplify TCR beta CDR3 regions. HTBI primers served in a first-round RT-PCR, which a second-round multiplex PCR followed. MiXCR was run by TCRdb on the multiplex PCR reads, yielding one entry per CDR3 protein. Of roughly 1.1 million distinct CDR3 sequences in the sample, 35% to 40% are singletons; the top ten hold 11%. There are 13 residues in the CDR3. Germline CDR1 ENHRY, CDR2 SYGVKD. Trimming cost V 6 bases and J 5 bases; bases outside gene matches: 5. The V and J genes are TRBV10-3 and TRBJ2-7; TRBD1 matches at 9 bases. The sample comprised peripheral blood or thyroid tissue (not recorded which). The receptor's source is an adult man with Graves' hyperthyroidism. CDR3 region: CAIRGTGSHEQYF. The CDR3 DNA reads as TGTGCCATCAGGGGGACAGGGTCCCACGAGCAGTACTTC.